Reported below is one T cell receptor (beta chain). Its binding antigen is unknown. Qualities for individual bases were not recorded, and no much larger clone is one base off. This record comes from a study of blood T cell repertoires in COVID-19 (dated by TCRdb to 2018 to 2021). The study in broad terms: The collaborator samples originated in the United States, Italy and Spain and spanned the acute and convalescent phases of COVID-19. The material from the prospective study consisted of cDNA or gDNA derived from T cells, B-cell-depleted T cells, or PBMCs. Subjects who had been exposed to COVID-19, were actively infected with it, or had recovered from it provided the deeply sampled blood TCRbeta repertoires that made up the dataset. The repertoires were released in a freely available public database intended as a resource for research on the immune response to SARS-CoV-2. Samples were obtained from the ongoing ImmuneRACE study (first 160 participants) and from about 1,300 subjects provided by 6 global collaborators. A de-identified subject ID, COVID-19 status, age in years and sex were almost always included in the sample metadata. Where available, HLA class I and class II types were taken from metadata supplied by the sample provider and were not determined by assay-based typing. Points the paper makes about the study in general: How much clinical and demographic metadata was included differed by source and by participant, and the metadata was provided uncurated.

The CDR3 spans 18 residues, from the cysteine through the phenylalanine. The read is trimmed to its CDR3 DNA, 54 bases read in frame from base 1. Trimming takes 3 bases off V and 7 bases off J; junction bases not matched to a gene: 12. Reading the germline V gene (reference sequence) gives CDR1 LNHDA and CDR2 SQIVND. Collaborating institutions collected whole blood in K2EDTA tubes following their own protocols. Collaborator samples were shipped for TCRbeta analysis as frozen whole blood, isolated PBMCs, or DNA extracted from either sample type. TCRbeta CDR3 regions were amplified from genomic DNA using the immunoSEQ Assay, a bias-controlled multiplex PCR. In the original analysis: Nucleated cell counts per sample were estimated from amplification of reference gene primers within the assay. To quantify the absolute abundance of each unique TCRbeta CDR3 rearrangement, sequence reads were collapsed and filtered. Productive Simpson clonality was computed per sample as the square root of Simpson's diversity index over productive rearrangements. TCRdb took this table from immuneACCESS and kept in-frame rearrangements with V and J called. Such tables lack part of the clones; where checked against another copy, unresolved V genes explain under half of the gap, and the rest is unexplained. That table is the source of V, J and clone size, and D and trimming were worked out from the DNA. Present in this sample are 45,000 to 60,000 clones, 80% to 90% of which were seen just once. The ten largest clones add up to over 1% of the sample.

The origin of this receptor is a man aged 60 to 75 with acute or convalescent COVID-19. The sequenced material came from peripheral blood. The sequence joins TRBV19 to TRBJ2-1; 13 central nucleotides agree with TRBD2. CDR3 region: CASSIPPYRTSGGNEQFF. In nucleotide form, the sequence is TGTGCCAGTAGTATCCCACCGTACAGGACTAGCGGGGGTAATGAGCAGTTCTTC.